This T cell receptor (beta chain) appears in the sequencing data of a study of cytomegalovirus exposure and HLA in healthy donors. Study observations and caveats: The TCR clusters that emerged in the first cohort tended, a later analysis found, to co-occur in the roughly 130 validation repertoires. While the bulk of TCR sequences proved rare, some public TCRs turned up in many donors.

A remark on this clone: What it binds is unknown.

Libraries were prepared by immunoSEQ multiplex PCR; TCRdb keeps only in-frame clonotypes and omits some of them. There are around 150,000 clones in the sample; under 95% occur only once, and 3% lies in the top ten. This receptor was taken from a woman younger than 35 in good health and CMV-seropositive. Sequenced input: PBMCs.

The CDR3 protein is CSIYRQAPNTEAFF. In nucleotides, the CDR3 is TGCAGCATATACAGACAGGCACCGAACACTGAAGCTTTCTTT. The V and J genes are TRBV29-1 and TRBJ1-1; perhaps TRBD1 as D (6 bases). In germline, CDR1 is SQVTM, CDR2 ANQGSEA. The length of the CDR3 is 14 residues. Trimming cost V 8 bases and J 1 base, with 17 bases left between them.